This TCR beta chain is from a study of T cell changes during pregnancy in multiple sclerosis. Sequencing used immunoSEQ multiplex PCR; TCRdb keeps in-frame clones, though not all of them. The sample has 30,000 to 40,000 clones; more than 70% are singletons. V dropped 4 bases and J dropped 0 bases, with 16 bases sitting between them. The germline gives CDR1 SGHVS, CDR2 FQNEAQ. This CDR3 spans 16 amino acids. The TCR was taken from a female donor with multiple sclerosis, enrolled in a pregnancy study. This chain links TRBV7-8 with TRBJ2-7, with D possibly TRBD2 on 7 matching bases. The sample in question was CD8+ T cells from peripheral blood mononuclear cells, obtained in the third trimester of pregnancy. The CDR3 is CASSSNRGAVSYEQYF. CDR3 DNA sequence: TGTGCCAGCAGCTCGAACCGGGGGGCCGTCTCCTACGAGCAGTACTTC.